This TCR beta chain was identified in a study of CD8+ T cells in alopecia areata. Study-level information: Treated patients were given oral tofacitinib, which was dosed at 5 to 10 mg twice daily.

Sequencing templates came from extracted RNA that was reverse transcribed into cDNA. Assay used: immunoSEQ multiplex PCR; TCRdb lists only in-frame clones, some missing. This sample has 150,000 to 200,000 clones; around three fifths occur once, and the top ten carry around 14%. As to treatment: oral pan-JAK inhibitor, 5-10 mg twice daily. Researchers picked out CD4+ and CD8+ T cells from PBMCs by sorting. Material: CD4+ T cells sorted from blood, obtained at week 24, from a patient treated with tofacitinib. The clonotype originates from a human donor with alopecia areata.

Written as DNA, the CDR3 is TGTGCCTACCCGGGACAGGGGTCTTCCGGGGAGCTGTTTTTT. Its protein product is CAYPGQGSSGELFF. The chain has TRBV30 and TRBJ2-2; 10 bases align to TRBD1. The CDR3 extends over 14 amino acids. The V gene end was trimmed by 7 bases and the J gene end by 6 bases; junction bases not matched to a gene: 8. Germline V gene sequence: CDR1 GTSNPN, CDR2 SVGIG (reference sequence).